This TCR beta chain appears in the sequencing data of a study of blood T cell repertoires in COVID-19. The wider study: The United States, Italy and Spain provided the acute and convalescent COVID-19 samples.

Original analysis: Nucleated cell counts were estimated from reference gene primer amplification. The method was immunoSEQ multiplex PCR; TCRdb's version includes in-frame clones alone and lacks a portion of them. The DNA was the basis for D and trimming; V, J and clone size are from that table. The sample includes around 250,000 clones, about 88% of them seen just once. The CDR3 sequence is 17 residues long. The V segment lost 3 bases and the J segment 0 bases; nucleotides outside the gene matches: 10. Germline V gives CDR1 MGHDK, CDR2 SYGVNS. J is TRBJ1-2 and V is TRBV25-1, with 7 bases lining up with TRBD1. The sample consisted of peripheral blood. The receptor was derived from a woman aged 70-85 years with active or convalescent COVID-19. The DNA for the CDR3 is TGTGCCAGCAGTGATCAACAGGGGCCCGGATCTAACTATGGCTACACCTTC. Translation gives CASSDQQGPGSNYGYTF.